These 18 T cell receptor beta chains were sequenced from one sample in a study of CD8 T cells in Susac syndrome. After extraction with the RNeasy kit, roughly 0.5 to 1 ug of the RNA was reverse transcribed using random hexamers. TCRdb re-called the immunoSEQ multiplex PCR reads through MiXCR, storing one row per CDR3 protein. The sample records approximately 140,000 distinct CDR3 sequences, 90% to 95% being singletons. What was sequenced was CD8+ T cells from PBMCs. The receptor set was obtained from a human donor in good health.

This CDR3 is CASSQEVSGPYQYQETQYF. CDR3 in DNA: TGTGCCAGCAGCCAAGAAGTCAGCGGTCCCTACCAGTACCAAGAGACCCAGTACTTC. The rearrangement links TRBV3-1 to TRBJ2-5, with D perhaps TRBD2 (5 bases). The CDR3 is 19 amino acids. Between the trimmed V and J ends, which lost 0 bases and 0 bases, there was a span of 20 bases. Germline assignment: CDR1 LGHDT and CDR2 YNNKEL (reference sequence).

In DNA, the CDR3 is TGCGCCAGCAGTCCCACGACAGGGGACGCTGAAGCTTTCTTT. Residues: CASSPTTGDAEAFF. The chain joins TRBV23-1 to TRBJ1-1; the match to TRBD1 covers 8 bases. TRBV23-1 counts as an open reading frame of uncertain function. J gave up 6 bases and V 4 bases, and 7 bases lay outside the gene matches. CDR3 length: 14 amino acids.

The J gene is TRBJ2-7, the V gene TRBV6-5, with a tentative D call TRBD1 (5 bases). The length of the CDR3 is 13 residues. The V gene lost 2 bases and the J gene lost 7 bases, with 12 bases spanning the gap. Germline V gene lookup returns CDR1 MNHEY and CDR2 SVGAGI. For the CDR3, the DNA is TGTGCCAGCAGTTACCAGGGTAGTGGGGAGCAGTACTTC. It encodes CASSYQGSGEQYF.

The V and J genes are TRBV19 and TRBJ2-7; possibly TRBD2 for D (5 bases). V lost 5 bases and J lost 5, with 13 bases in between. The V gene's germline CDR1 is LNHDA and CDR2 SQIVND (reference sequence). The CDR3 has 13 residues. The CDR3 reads CASSSSGFHEQYF. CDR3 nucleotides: TGTGCCAGTAGTTCCAGCGGTTTCCACGAGCAGTACTTC.

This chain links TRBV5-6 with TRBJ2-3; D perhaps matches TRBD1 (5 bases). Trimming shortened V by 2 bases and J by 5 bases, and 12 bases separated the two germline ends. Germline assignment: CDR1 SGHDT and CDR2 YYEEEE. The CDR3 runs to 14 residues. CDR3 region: CASSFSARGDTQYF. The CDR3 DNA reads TGTGCCAGCAGCTTTTCGGCAAGGGGAGATACGCAGTATTTT.

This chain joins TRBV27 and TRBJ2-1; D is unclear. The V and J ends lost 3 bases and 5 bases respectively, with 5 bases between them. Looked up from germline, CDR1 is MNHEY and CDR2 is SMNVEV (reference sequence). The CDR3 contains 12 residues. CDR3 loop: CASSFGDNEQFF. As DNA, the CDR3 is TGTGCCAGCAGTTTCGGCGACAATGAGCAGTTCTTC.

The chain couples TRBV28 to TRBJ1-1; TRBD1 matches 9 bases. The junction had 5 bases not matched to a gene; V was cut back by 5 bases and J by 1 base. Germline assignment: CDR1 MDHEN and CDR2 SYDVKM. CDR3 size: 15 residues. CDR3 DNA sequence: TGTGCCAGCAGTCATTCACAGGGGGCGAACACTGAAGCTTTCTTT. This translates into CASSHSQGANTEAFF.

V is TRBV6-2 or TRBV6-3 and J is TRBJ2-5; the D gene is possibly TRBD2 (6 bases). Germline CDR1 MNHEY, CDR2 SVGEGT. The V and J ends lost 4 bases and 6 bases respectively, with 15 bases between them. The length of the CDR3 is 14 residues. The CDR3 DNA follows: TGTGCCAGCAGTTCCGGGACTTCGGGGCAGACCCAGTACTTC. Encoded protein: CASSSGTSGQTQYF.

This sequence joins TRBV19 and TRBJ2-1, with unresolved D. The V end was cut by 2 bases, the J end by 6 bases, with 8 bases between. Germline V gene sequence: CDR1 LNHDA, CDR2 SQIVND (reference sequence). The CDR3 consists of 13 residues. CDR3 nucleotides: TGTGCCAGTAGTATAACGGCTAGCAATGAGCAGTTCTTC. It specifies CASSITASNEQFF.

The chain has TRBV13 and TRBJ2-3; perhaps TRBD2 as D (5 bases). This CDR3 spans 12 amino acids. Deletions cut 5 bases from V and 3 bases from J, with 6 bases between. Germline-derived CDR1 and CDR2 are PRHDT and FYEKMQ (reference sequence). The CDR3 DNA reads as TGTGCCAGCAGCCGGAGGACAGATACGCAGTATTTT. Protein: CASSRRTDTQYF.

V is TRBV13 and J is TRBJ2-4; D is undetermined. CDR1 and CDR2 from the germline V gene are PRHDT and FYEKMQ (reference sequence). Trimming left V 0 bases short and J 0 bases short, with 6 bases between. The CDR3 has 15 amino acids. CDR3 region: CASSLGTVAKNIQYF. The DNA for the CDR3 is TGTGCCAGCAGCTTAGGGACGGTAGCCAAAAACATTCAGTACTTC.

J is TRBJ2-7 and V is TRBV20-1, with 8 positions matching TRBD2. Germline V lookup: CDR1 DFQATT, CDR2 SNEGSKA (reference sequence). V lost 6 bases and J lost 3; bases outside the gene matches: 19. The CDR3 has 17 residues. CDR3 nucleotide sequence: TGCAGTGCGAGAAGCAAAGTTAGCGGGGAGGGGTACTACGAGCAGTACTTC. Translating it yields CSARSKVSGEGYYEQYF.

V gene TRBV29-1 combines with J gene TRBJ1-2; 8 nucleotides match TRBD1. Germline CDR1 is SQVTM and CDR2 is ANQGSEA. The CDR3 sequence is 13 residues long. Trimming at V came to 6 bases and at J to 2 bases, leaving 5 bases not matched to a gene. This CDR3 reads CSVQTGVNYGYTF. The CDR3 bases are TGCAGCGTCCAGACAGGGGTCAACTATGGCTACACCTTC.

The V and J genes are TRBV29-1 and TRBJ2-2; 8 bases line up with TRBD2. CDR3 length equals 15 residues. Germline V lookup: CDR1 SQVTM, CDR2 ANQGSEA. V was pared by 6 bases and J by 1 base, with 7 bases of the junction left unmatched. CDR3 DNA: TGCAGCGTGCGATGGCTAGCGGGGAACACCGGGGAGCTGTTTTTT. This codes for CSVRWLAGNTGELFF.

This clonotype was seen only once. In DNA, the CDR3 is TGCAGTGCTAGAGATTTCTTGGGTAGCTATGGCTACACCTTC. Its protein is CSARDFLGSYGYTF. The chain combines TRBV20-1 with TRBJ1-2; D gene unclear. Germline V gene data show CDR1 as DFQATT and CDR2 as SNEGSKA (reference sequence). V was trimmed by 0 bases and J by 4 bases, leaving 12 bases between them. The CDR3 covers 14 residues.

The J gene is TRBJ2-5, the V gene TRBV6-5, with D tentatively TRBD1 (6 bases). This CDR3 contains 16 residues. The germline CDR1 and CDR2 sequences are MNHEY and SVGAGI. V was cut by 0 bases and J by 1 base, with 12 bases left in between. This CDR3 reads CASSYSKDRLQETQYF. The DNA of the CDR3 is TGTGCCAGCAGTTACTCGAAAGACAGGCTCCAAGAGACCCAGTACTTC.

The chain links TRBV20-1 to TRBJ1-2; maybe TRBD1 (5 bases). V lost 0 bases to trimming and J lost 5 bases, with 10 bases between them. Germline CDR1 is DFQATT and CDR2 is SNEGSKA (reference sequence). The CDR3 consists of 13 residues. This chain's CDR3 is CSAREVGDYGYTF. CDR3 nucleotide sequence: TGCAGTGCTAGAGAGGTGGGGGATTATGGCTACACCTTC.

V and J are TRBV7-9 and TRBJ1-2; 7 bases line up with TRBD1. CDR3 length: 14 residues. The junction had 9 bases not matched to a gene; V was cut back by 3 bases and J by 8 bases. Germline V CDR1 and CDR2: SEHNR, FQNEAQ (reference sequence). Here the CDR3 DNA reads TGTGCCAGCAGCTTGATCCGGGACAGAAACGGCTACACCTTC. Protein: CASSLIRDRNGYTF. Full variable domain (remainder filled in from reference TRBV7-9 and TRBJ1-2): DTGVSQNPRHKITKRGQNVTFRCDPISEHNRLYWYRQTLGQGPEFLTYFQNEAQLEKSRLLSDRFSAERPKGSFSTLEIQRTEQGDSAMYLCASSLIRDRNGYTFGSGTRLTVV.